The 8 T cell receptor beta chains below all came from one sample that was sequenced in a study of blood T cell repertoires in COVID-19. Sequencing used immunoSEQ multiplex PCR; TCRdb keeps in-frame clones, though not all of them. The repertoire holds about 100,000 clones, 75% to 95% seen once, with less than 4.5% in the top ten. The sequencing sample was made of peripheral blood. The receptors here all came from a man between 18 and 35 years old with acute or convalescent COVID-19.

J is TRBJ1-1 and V is TRBV6-1, with TRBD1 as a possible D gene (6 bases). Germline V lookup: CDR1 MNHNS, CDR2 SASEGT. The CDR3 spans 13 residues. Deletions cut 2 bases from V and 3 bases from J, with 7 bases between. CDR3 protein: CASSENRDTEAFF. CDR3 in DNA: TGTGCCAGCAGTGAAAACAGGGACACTGAAGCTTTCTTT.

This clone was observed a handful of times. This rearrangement joins TRBV3-1 (or the pseudogene TRBV3-2) to TRBJ1-1, with TRBD1 as a possible D gene (5 bases). V dropped 7 bases and J dropped 6 bases, with 24 bases sitting between them. This CDR3 contains 16 residues. Germline loops: CDR1 LGHDT, CDR2 YNNKEL (reference sequence). The CDR3 spells CASTAGTGGLRPEAFF. As DNA, the CDR3 is TGTGCCAGCACCGCAGGGACCGGGGGACTAAGACCTGAAGCTTTCTTT.

This chain joins TRBV2 and TRBJ1-2; D is uncertain. V lost 7 bases and J lost 8, with 17 bases in between. Germline lookup yields CDR1 SNHLY and CDR2 FYNNEI. This CDR3 contains 13 residues. The CDR3 sequence is CASTLKARLGYTF. Here the CDR3 DNA reads TGTGCCAGCACCCTAAAGGCCAGGTTAGGCTACACCTTC.

The CDR3: CASSHGGRFTDTQYF. DNA for the CDR3: TGTGCCAGCAGCCATGGCGGGAGATTTACAGATACGCAGTATTTT. The chain recombines TRBV3-1 (or the pseudogene TRBV3-2) with TRBJ2-3, with 7 bases lining up with TRBD2. The CDR3 is 15 residues long. V trimming: 3 bases; J trimming: 3 bases; junction bases outside the gene matches: 6. From germline, CDR1 is LGHDT and CDR2 YNNKEL (reference sequence).

The chain combines TRBV5-5 with TRBJ1-1; D is unclear. V lost 2 bases and J 2 bases, leaving 7 bases between the germline ends. In germline, CDR1 is SGHKS, CDR2 YYEKEE (reference sequence). The CDR3 covers 13 residues. CDR3 in DNA: TGTGCCAGCAGCTTTTACTTTAACACTGAAGCTTTCTTT. Residues: CASSFYFNTEAFF.

The chain links TRBV15 to TRBJ1-2; D unresolved. This CDR3 contains 12 residues. In germline, CDR1 is LNHNV, CDR2 YYDKDF (reference sequence). The germline V and J ends were trimmed by 5 bases and 4 bases, with 8 bases remaining between them. The CDR3 nucleotides are TGTGCCACCAGCCGGGAGGCCTATGGCTACACCTTC. Protein sequence: CATSREAYGYTF.

The genes are TRBV15 and TRBJ2-2; 9 nucleotides match TRBD2. This CDR3 region has 16 residues. V lost 2 bases to trimming and J lost 5 bases; unmatched junction nucleotides: 6. Germline CDR1 reads LNHNV; CDR2 reads YYDKDF (reference sequence). The CDR3 sequence is CATSRMLAGRTGELFF. The CDR3, as DNA: TGTGCCACCAGCAGAATGCTAGCGGGGCGAACCGGGGAGCTGTTTTTT.

The CDR3 reads CASSVDGGSPFF. Written as DNA, the CDR3 is TGTGCCAGCAGCGTAGACGGGGGGTCTCCGTTCTTC. This chain uses TRBV9 with TRBJ2-1, with 7 bases matching TRBD2. CDR1 is SGDLS and CDR2 is YYNGEE in the germline V gene. The junction had 6 bases not matched to a gene; V was cut back by 0 bases and J by 15 bases. CDR3 size: 12 residues.